The clone carrying this T cell receptor (beta chain) showed up just a few times. Its antigen remains unknown. Together with a sample-barcoded 5' primer, a J-beta primer mix was included in a second PCR lasting about 7 to 11 cycles. One entry per CDR3 protein results from TCRdb running MiXCR on the 5' RACE reads. The sample has roughly 1,300,000 distinct CDR3 sequences, approximately 63% seen once. These data belong to a study of blood T cells in healthy people across ages. Study-wide results and caveats: Long-lived donors had more naive CD4+ cells and higher diversity than aged donors.

This clonotype originated in a man aged 18 to 30 in good health. Sequences were obtained from blood.

CDR3 amino acids: CASGGENRVGQPQHF. In DNA form, the CDR3 reads TGTGCCAGCGGGGGGGAGAACAGGGTGGGTCAGCCCCAGCATTTT. The genes are TRBV2 and TRBJ1-5; D may be TRBD1 (6 bases). V gave up 8 bases and J gave up 6 bases, with 20 bases separating them. Per the germline V gene, CDR1 is SNHLY and CDR2 is FYNNEI. The CDR3 sequence is 15 residues long.